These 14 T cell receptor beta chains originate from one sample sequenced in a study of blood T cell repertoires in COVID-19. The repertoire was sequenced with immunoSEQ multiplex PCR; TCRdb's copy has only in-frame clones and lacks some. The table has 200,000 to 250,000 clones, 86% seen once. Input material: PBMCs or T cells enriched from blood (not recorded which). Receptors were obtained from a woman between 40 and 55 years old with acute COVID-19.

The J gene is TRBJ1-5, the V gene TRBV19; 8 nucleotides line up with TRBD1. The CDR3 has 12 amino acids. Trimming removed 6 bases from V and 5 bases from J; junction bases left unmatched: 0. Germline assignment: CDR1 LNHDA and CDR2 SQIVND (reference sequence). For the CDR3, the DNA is TGTGCCAGTAGGACAGGGGATCAGCCCCAGCATTTT. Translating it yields CASRTGDQPQHF. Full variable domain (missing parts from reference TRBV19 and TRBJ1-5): DGGITQSPKYLFRKEGQNVTLSCEQNLNHDAMYWYRQDPGQGLRLIYYSQIVNDFQKGDIAEGYSVSREKKESFPLTVTSAQKNPTAFYLCASRTGDQPQHFGDGTRLSIL.

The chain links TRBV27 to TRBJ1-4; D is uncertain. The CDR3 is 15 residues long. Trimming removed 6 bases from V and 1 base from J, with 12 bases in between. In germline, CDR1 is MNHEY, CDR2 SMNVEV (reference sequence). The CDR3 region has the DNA TGTGCCAGCAGAGGACTCGGAGTAACTAATGAAAAACTGTTTTTT. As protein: CASRGLGVTNEKLFF.

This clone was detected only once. CDR3 protein: CASSYDLNTEAFF. The CDR3, as DNA: TGTGCCAGCAGTTACGACTTGAACACTGAAGCTTTCTTT. V and J are TRBV6-6 and TRBJ1-1; no clear D. This CDR3 comprises 13 residues. Trimming pared 2 bases from V and 0 bases from J, leaving 4 bases between. CDR1 is MNHNY, CDR2 SVGAGI, per germline (reference sequence).

For the CDR3, the DNA is TGTGCCAGTAGTATGTCGGGGGAGGAGCAGTTCTTC. It yields the protein CASSMSGEEQFF. The chain employs TRBV19 and TRBJ2-1; D perhaps matches TRBD2 (6 bases). The germline V gene has CDR1 LNHDA and CDR2 SQIVND (reference sequence). CDR3 length: 12 residues. V lost 3 bases, J lost 10 bases, and 10 bases lay in between.

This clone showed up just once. This CDR3 is CASSLGQGETEAFF. The CDR3 DNA is TGTGCCAGCAGTTTAGGGCAGGGGGAAACTGAAGCTTTCTTT. The J gene is TRBJ1-1, the V gene TRBV27, with 7 bases lining up with TRBD1. This CDR3 comprises 14 residues. V dropped 2 bases and J dropped 5; count of bases not matched to a gene: 5. CDR1 and CDR2 (germline): MNHEY, SMNVEV (reference sequence).

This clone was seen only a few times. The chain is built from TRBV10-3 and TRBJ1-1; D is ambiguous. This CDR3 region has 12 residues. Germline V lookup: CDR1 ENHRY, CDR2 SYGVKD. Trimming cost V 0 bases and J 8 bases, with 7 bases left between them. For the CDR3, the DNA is TGTGCCATCAGTGAGTCCCCTCTCGAAGCTTTCTTT. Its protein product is CAISESPLEAFF.

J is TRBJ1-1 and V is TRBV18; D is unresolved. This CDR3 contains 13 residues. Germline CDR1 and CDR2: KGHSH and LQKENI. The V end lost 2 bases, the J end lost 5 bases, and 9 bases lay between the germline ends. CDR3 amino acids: CASSPGSGTEAFF. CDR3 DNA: TGTGCCAGCTCACCAGGATCGGGAACTGAAGCTTTCTTT.

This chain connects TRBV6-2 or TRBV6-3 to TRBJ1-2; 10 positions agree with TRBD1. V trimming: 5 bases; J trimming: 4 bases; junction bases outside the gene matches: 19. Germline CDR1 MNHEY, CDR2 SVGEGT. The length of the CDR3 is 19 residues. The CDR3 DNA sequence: TGTGCCAGCAGTCACCTCGCGAGGGACAGGGGAAGAATACGCTATGGCTACACCTTC. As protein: CASSHLARDRGRIRYGYTF.

CDR3 loop: CASSPTGDEGGYTF. For the CDR3, the DNA is TGTGCCAGCAGCCCAACAGGGGATGAAGGTGGCTACACCTTC. V usage is TRBV7-2 and J usage is TRBJ1-2, with TRBD1 matching over 7 bases. Trimming took 5 bases from V and 7 from J; bases not matched to a gene: 10. The CDR3 totals 14 residues. Germline values: CDR1 SGHTA, CDR2 FQGNSA.

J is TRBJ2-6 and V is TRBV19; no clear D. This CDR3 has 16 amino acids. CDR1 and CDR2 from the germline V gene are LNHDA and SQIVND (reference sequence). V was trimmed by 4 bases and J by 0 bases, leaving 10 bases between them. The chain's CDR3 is CASSRQVVSGANVLTF. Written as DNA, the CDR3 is TGTGCCAGTAGTAGGCAGGTCGTCTCTGGGGCCAACGTCCTGACTTTC.

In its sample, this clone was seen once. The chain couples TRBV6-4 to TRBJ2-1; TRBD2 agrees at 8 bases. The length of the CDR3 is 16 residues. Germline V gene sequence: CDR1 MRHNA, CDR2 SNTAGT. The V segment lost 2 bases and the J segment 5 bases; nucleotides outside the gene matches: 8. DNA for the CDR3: TGTGCCAGCAGTGACGGTTGGCTAGCGGGCAACAATGAGCAGTTCTTC. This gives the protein CASSDGWLAGNNEQFF.

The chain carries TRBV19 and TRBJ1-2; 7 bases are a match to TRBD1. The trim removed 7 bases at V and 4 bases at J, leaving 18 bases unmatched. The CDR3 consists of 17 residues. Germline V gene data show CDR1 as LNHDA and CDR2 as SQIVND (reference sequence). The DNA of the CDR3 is TGTGCCAGTATCCAAATGGTAGTAGGGGGCGATACCTATGGCTACACCTTC. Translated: CASIQMVVGGDTYGYTF. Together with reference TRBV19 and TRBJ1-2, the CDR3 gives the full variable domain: DGGITQSPKYLFRKEGQNVTLSCEQNLNHDAMYWYRQDPGQGLRLIYYSQIVNDFQKGDIAEGYSVSREKKESFPLTVTSAQKNPTAFYLCASIQMVVGGDTYGYTFGSGTRLTVV.

CDR3 sequence reads: CASSLAFPGELFF. CDR3 coding DNA: TGCGCCAGCAGCTTGGCCTTTCCCGGGGAGCTGTTTTTT. The chain couples TRBV5-1 to TRBJ2-2; the D is unclear. Trimming left V 0 bases short and J 6 bases short, with 6 bases between. The CDR3 loop spans 13 amino acids. Germline assignment: CDR1 SGHRS and CDR2 YFSETQ.

CDR3 coding DNA: TGTGCCAGCAGGCCGGACTATGGCTACACCTTC. Translated: CASRPDYGYTF. V and J are TRBV2 and TRBJ1-2; D not certain. The V end was cut by 6 bases, the J end by 3 bases, with 5 bases between. CDR1 and CDR2 (germline): SNHLY, FYNNEI. CDR3 length: 11 residues.